Listed below are T cell receptor beta chains from one sample, sequenced in a study of OX40 agonist ivuxolimab in advanced cancers. Some clones are missing from TCRdb's copy, which holds only in-frame ones; the method was immunoSEQ multiplex PCR. The sample lists 65,000 to 90,000 clones, less than 95% occurring once. The specimen comprised CD4+ or CD8+ T cells sorted from blood, sampled in a trial of the OX40 agonist ivuxolimab. The receptors come from an adult with an advanced solid tumor such as melanoma, head and neck, liver or kidney cancer. The CDR3 runs from the conserved cysteine through the conserved F or W. Fields, in order: clone size, V gene, CDR3 protein. Size values are once, few and many counts, or a class for expanded clones, and some rows have none.

.	TRBV4-2	CVSSQDLRTGGLGDTQYF
.	TRBV28	CASSFETSGVEGEQFF
.	TRBV19	CASSIRDRNQPQHF
.	TRBV25-1	CASSESLGMSGYTF
.	TRBV6-6	CASSQLGPGTDTQYF
.	TRBV7-2	CASSVYRANNQPQHF
.	TRBV6-5	CASSWDKLNTEAFF
few	TRBV13	CASSLGGEQYF
once	TRBV10-3	CATEGDTQYF
.	TRBV28	CASSLKLGARSPLHF
.	TRBV30	CAWSVGIEQFF
.	TRBV30	CAWSVGSSNQPQHF
.	TRBV7-2	CASGQGPYSNQPQHF
.	TRBV28	CATRTERNEQFF
.	TRBV9	CASSVDYGAGPTAFF
.	TRBV5-5	CASSLRSTDTQYF
once	TRBV6-5	CASSPQGAGELFF
.	TRBV29-1	CSATSLAEGYNEQFF